Listed here is a single TCR beta chain. No antigen is known for it. Trimming stripped 3 bases from V and 5 bases from J, with 9 bases between. CDR1 LNHDA and CDR2 SQIVND come from the germline V gene (reference sequence). The CDR3 spans 13 residues. For TCR beta, libraries came from iRepertoire HTBI primers and Arm-PCR of CDR3 regions. MiXCR, applied by TCRdb to the multiplex PCR reads, yields one record per CDR3 protein. The data hold around 500,000 distinct CDR3 sequences, with less than 25% observed a single time. Time point meaning: persistent/refractory GD, antithyroid drugs over 5 years with positive TRAb. From PBMCs, RNA was extracted and then used to make the TCR library. This record belongs to a study of regulatory T cells in long-lasting Graves disease. Whole-study context: Patients met the persistent Graves' disease definition after over 5 years of antithyroid drugs with positive TSH receptor antibodies.

Study-wide results and caveats: Persistent Graves' patients showed less TCR diversity than newly diagnosed patients showed.

This TCR came from a female donor with Graves disease. The chain recombines TRBV19 with TRBJ2-3; D uncertain. The source material was peripheral blood mononuclear cells (PBMCs), sampled when the disease was refractory, from a patient treated with antithyroid drugs. Here the CDR3 reads CASSIMKLDTQYF. The DNA for the CDR3 is TGTGCCAGTAGTATCATGAAGTTAGATACGCAGTATTTT.